These 13 T cell receptor beta chains were sequenced from one sample in a study of cytomegalovirus exposure and HLA in healthy donors. Both 60 Vbeta primers and 13 Jbeta primers went into the PCR. Assay used: immunoSEQ multiplex PCR; TCRdb lists only in-frame clones, some missing. The profile covers about 82,000 clones, with around 71% appearing a single time and approximately 9% taken by the ten largest. Sequenced sample: PBMCs. The receptors were gathered from a man in his 60s in good health and CMV-seronegative.

The chain has TRBV5-5 and TRBJ2-5, with 7 bases that match TRBD1. There are 15 residues in the CDR3. Germline lookup yields CDR1 SGHKS and CDR2 YYEKEE (reference sequence). The trim removed 7 bases at V and 4 bases at J, leaving 13 bases unmatched. CDR3 bases: TGTGCCAGCGATTCAGAAGGGGGCTTGGGAGAGACCCAGTACTTC. Its protein product is CASDSEGGLGETQYF.

The genes are TRBV5-8 and TRBJ2-2; D is perhaps TRBD1 (6 bases). CDR3 length: 17 amino acids. The V gene lost 0 bases and the J gene lost 0 bases, with 12 bases spanning the gap. The germline V gene has CDR1 SGHTS and CDR2 YDEGEE. The CDR3 DNA is TGTGCCAGCAGCTTGGAACCTGGACAGACGAACACCGGGGAGCTGTTTTTT. Translation gives CASSLEPGQTNTGELFF.

The rearrangement uses TRBV5-6 and TRBJ1-2; tentatively, D is TRBD1 (5 bases). The CDR3 covers 12 residues. With 3 bases removed from V and 8 bases from J, the gap between germline ends came to 11 bases. CDR1 and CDR2 from the germline V gene are SGHDT and YYEEEE. In nucleotides, the CDR3 is TGTGCCAGCAGCTCCAGGGTTGAAGGCTACACCTTC. This translates into CASSSRVEGYTF.

This clone was detected a few times. V is TRBV5-1 and J is TRBJ2-2; 9 bases are shared with TRBD1. Germline values: CDR1 SGHRS, CDR2 YFSETQ. CDR3 length equals 16 residues. J was trimmed by 3 bases and V by 4 bases; bases with no gene match: 7. This CDR3 reads CASSHPGQGDTGELFF. The CDR3 DNA sequence: TGCGCCAGCAGCCACCCGGGACAGGGTGACACCGGGGAGCTGTTTTTT.

This chain uses TRBV28 with TRBJ2-7, with D unclear. V was cut by 5 bases and J by 1 base, with 18 bases left in between. The CDR3 loop spans 16 amino acids. Germline values: CDR1 MDHEN, CDR2 SYDVKM. Written as DNA, the CDR3 is TGTGCCAGCAGTCCCGATCAGGCAACATGGTCCTACGAGCAGTACTTC. This gives the protein CASSPDQATWSYEQYF. Based on the CDR3 plus reference TRBV28 and TRBJ2-7, the full variable domain is DVKVTQSSRYLVKRTGEKVFLECVQDMDHENMFWYRQDPGLGLRLIYFSYDVKMKEKGDIPEGYSVSREKKERFSLILESASTNQTSMYLCASSPDQATWSYEQYFGPGTRLTVT.

This clone came up a few times. The chain combines TRBV5-8 with TRBJ2-3; TRBD2 aligns across 8 bases. CDR3 length: 16 amino acids. V lost 4 bases to trimming and J lost 0 bases; unmatched junction nucleotides: 7. CDR1 and CDR2 (germline): SGHTS, YDEGEE. The CDR3 region has the DNA TGTGCCAGCAGCCCCCGGACTAGCCGAAGCACAGATACGCAGTATTTT. Translated, it gives CASSPRTSRSTDTQYF.

This clone was seen once. V gene TRBV25-1 combines with J gene TRBJ2-3, with 7 bases aligning to TRBD2. The CDR3 contains 14 residues. V shed 6 bases, J shed 0 bases, and the junction held 3 bases outside the gene matches. The germline CDR1 and CDR2 sequences are MGHDK and SYGVNS. DNA for the CDR3: TGTGCCAGCAGGGGGGGGATTAGCACAGATACGCAGTATTTT. It specifies CASRGGISTDTQYF.

The genes are TRBV18 and TRBJ2-7; 7 bases are shared with TRBD1. This CDR3 is 14 amino acids long. The germline CDR1 and CDR2 sequences are KGHSH and LQKENI. The trim removed 2 bases at V and 6 bases at J, leaving 7 bases unmatched. CDR3 nucleotide sequence: TGTGCCAGCTCACCAAACAGGGGTTCTGGCGAGCAGTACTTC. Protein: CASSPNRGSGEQYF.

The chain employs TRBV5-1 and TRBJ1-2; weak D call: TRBD1 (5 bases). The CDR3 contains 13 residues. Looked up from germline, CDR1 is SGHRS and CDR2 is YFSETQ. Trimming took off 5 bases at V and 2 bases at J, with 10 bases between the two ends. The DNA of the CDR3 is TGCGCCAGCAGTCCAGACAGCAACTATGGCTACACCTTC. Translation: CASSPDSNYGYTF. Full variable domain (remainder filled in from reference TRBV5-1 and TRBJ1-2): KAGVTQTPRYLIKTRGQQVTLSCSPISGHRSVSWYQQTPGQGLQFLFEYFSETQRNKGNFPGRFSGRQFSNSRSEMNVSTLELGDSALYLCASSPDSNYGYTFGSGTRLTVV.

V gene TRBV10-3 combines with J gene TRBJ2-1; 11 positions match TRBD2. The junction had 1 base not matched to a gene; V was cut back by 2 bases and J by 4 bases. This CDR3 has 15 residues. CDR1 is ENHRY and CDR2 is SYGVKD in the germline V gene. The CDR3 spells CAISEGTSGYNEQFF. The CDR3 nucleotides read TGTGCCATCAGTGAGGGGACTAGCGGTTACAATGAGCAGTTCTTC.

The chain is built from TRBV29-1 and TRBJ2-7; 7 nucleotides agree with TRBD1. The J segment lost 5 bases and the V segment lost 4 bases, leaving 11 bases of the junction unmatched. The CDR3 runs to 14 residues. Germline values: CDR1 SQVTM, CDR2 ANQGSEA. The CDR3 here is CSVGSLRDSHEQYF. The CDR3 nucleotides are TGCAGCGTTGGTTCCCTGAGGGACAGCCACGAGCAGTACTTC.

V is TRBV6-1 and J is TRBJ1-2; tentatively, D is TRBD1 (6 bases). V shed 5 bases and J shed 8 bases, with 18 bases lying between them. Germline CDR1 reads MNHNS; CDR2 reads SASEGT. CDR3 length: 14 amino acids. The CDR3 DNA reads as TGTGCCAGCAGTTTAGGGACAAGAGATAGCGGCTACACCTTC. Encoded protein: CASSLGTRDSGYTF.

The V call is TRBV28, the J call TRBJ1-4, with D maybe TRBD1 (6 bases). V was clipped by 3 bases and J by 10 bases, with 18 bases between them. The CDR3 spans 15 residues. Per the germline V gene, CDR1 is MDHEN and CDR2 is SYDVKM. The CDR3 spells CASSLEGGNDGKLFF. DNA for the CDR3: TGTGCCAGCAGTTTGGAGGGGGGGAATGATGGAAAACTGTTTTTT.